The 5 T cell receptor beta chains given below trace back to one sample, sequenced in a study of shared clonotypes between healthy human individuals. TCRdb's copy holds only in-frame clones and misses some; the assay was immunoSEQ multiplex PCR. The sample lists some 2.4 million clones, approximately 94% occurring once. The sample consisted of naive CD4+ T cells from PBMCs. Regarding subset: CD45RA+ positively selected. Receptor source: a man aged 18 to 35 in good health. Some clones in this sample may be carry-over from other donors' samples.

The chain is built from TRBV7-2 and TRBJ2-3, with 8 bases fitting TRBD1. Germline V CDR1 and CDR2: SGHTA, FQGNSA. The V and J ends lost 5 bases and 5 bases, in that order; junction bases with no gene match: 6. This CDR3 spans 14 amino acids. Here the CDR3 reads CASSPRTGKDTQYF. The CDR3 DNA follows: TGTGCCAGCAGCCCCCGGACAGGGAAAGATACGCAGTATTTT.

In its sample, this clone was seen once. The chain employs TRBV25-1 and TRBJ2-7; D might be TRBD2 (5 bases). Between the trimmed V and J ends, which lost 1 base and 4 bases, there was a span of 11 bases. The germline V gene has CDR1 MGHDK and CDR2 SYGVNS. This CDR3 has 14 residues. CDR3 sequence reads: CASSESGIRYEQYF. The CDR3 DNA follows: TGTGCCAGCAGTGAATCCGGGATCAGGTACGAGCAGTACTTC.

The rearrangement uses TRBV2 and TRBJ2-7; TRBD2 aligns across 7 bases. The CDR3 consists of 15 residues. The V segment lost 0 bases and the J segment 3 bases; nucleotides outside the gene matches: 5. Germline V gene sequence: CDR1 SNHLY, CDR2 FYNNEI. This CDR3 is CASSEAGGLVYEQYF. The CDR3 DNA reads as TGTGCCAGCAGTGAAGCCGGGGGGTTGGTCTACGAGCAGTACTTC.

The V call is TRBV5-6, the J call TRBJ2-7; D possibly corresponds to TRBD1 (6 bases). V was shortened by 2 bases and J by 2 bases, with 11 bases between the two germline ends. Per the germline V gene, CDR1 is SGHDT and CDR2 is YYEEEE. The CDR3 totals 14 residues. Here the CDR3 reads CASSFGDNPYEQYF. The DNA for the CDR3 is TGTGCCAGCAGCTTTGGGGACAACCCCTACGAGCAGTACTTC.

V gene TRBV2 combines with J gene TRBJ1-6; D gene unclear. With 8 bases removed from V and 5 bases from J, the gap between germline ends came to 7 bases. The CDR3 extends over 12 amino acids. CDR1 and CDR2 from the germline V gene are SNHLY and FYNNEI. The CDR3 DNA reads TGTGCCAGCGGTAGGGATAATTCACCCCTCCACTTT. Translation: CASGRDNSPLHF.